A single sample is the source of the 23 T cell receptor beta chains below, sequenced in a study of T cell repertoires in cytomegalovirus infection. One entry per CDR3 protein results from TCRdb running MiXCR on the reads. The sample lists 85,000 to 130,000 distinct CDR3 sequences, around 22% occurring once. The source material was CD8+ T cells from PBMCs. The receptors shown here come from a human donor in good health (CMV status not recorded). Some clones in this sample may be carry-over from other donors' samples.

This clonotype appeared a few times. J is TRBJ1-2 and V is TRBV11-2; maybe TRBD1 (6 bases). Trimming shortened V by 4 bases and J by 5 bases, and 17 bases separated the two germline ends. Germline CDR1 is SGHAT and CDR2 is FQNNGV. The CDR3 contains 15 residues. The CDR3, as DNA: TGTGCCAGCAGCTCGGACCCGGGACATTCATATGGCTACACCTTC. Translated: CASSSDPGHSYGYTF.

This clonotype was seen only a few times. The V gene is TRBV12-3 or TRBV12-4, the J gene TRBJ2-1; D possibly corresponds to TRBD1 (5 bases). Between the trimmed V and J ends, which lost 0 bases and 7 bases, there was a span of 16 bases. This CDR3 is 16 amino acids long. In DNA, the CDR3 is TGTGCCAGCAGTTTAGCGCCTCGTCAGGGCGGTAATGAGCAGTTCTTC. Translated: CASSLAPRQGGNEQFF.

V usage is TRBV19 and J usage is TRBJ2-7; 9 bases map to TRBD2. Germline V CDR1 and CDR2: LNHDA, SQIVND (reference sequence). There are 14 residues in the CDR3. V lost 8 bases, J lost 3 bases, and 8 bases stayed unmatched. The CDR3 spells CASQRGVGFYEQYF. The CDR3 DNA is TGTGCCAGTCAGCGGGGGGTTGGGTTCTACGAGCAGTACTTC.

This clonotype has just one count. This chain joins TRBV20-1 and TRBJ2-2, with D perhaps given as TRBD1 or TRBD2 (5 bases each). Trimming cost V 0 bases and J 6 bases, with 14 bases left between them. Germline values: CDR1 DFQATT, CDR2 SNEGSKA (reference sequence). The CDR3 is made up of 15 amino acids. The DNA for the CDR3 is TGCAGTGCTAGAGATTGGAAAGAGGGACCCGGGGAGCTGTTTTTT. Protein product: CSARDWKEGPGELFF.

The CDR3 DNA is TGTGCCAGCAAGAGCCCCACACGGGGGCGGGAGTTCTCCTACGAGCAGTACTTC. Translated, it gives CASKSPTRGREFSYEQYF. The chain links TRBV27 to TRBJ2-7, with D maybe TRBD2 (7 bases). The CDR3 has 18 residues. The germline CDR1 and CDR2 sequences are MNHEY and SMNVEV (reference sequence). Deletions cut 7 bases from V and 0 bases from J, with 25 bases between.

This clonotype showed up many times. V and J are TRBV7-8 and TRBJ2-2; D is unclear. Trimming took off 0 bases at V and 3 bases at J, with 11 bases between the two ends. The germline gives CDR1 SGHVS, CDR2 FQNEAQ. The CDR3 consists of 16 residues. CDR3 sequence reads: CASSLARTLYTGELFF. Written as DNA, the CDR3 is TGTGCCAGCAGCTTAGCTAGGACCCTCTACACCGGGGAGCTGTTTTTT. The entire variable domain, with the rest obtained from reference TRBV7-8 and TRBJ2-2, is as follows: GAGVSQSPRYKVAKRGQDVALRCDPISGHVSLFWYQQALGQGPEFLTYFQNEAQLDKSGLPSDRFFAERPEGSVSTLKIQRTQQEDSAVYLCASSLARTLYTGELFFGEGSRLTVL.

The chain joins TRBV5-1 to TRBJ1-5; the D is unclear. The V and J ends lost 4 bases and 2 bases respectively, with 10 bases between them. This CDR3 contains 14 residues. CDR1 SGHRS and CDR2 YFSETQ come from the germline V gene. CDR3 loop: CASSHDGGNQPQHF. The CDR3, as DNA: TGCGCCAGCAGCCACGACGGGGGCAATCAGCCCCAGCATTTT.

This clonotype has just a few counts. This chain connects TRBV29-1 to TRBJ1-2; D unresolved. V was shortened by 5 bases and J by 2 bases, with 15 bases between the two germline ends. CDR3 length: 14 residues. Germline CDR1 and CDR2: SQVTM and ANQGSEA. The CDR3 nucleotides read TGCAGCGTTATACCGGCTCACAAAAACTATGGCTACACCTTC. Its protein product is CSVIPAHKNYGYTF. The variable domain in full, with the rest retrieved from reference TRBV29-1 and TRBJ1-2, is SAVISQKPSRDICQRGTSLTIQCQVDSQVTMMFWYRQQPGQSLTLIATANQGSEATYESGFVIDKFPISRPNLTFSTLTVSNMSPEDSSIYLCSVIPAHKNYGYTFGSGTRLTVV.

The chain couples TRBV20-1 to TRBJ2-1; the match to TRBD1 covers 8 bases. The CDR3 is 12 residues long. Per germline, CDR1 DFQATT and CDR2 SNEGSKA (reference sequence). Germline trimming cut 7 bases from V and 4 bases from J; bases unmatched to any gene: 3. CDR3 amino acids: CSGGTGYNEQFF. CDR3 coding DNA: TGCAGTGGGGGGACAGGTTACAATGAGCAGTTCTTC.

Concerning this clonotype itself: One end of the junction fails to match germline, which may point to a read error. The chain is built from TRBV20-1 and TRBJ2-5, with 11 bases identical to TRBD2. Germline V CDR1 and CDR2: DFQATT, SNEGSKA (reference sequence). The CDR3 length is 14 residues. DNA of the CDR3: TGCAGTGCCCAGAAGGGAGTAGCGGGGGGGCCCTTGAACTTC. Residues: CSAQKGVAGGPLNF.

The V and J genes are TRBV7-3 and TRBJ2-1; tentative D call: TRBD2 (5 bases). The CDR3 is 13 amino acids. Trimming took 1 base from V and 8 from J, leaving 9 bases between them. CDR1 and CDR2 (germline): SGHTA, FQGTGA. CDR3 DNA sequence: TGTGCCAGCAGCTTAAGGGGTAGCGATGAGCAGTTCTTC. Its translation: CASSLRGSDEQFF.

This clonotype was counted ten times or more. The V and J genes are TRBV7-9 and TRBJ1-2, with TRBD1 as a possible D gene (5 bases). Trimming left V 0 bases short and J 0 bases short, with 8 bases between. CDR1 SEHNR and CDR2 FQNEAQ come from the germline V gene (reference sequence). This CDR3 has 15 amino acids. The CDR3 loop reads CASSLAGTANYGYTF. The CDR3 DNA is TGTGCCAGCAGCTTAGCGGGGACGGCTAACTATGGCTACACCTTC.

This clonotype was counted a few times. DNA of the CDR3: TGTGCCAGCAGCACCTCCGGTTACGAGCAGTACTTC. Its protein product is CASSTSGYEQYF. The chain recombines TRBV7-9 with TRBJ2-7; no definite D call. V shed 5 bases and J shed 4 bases, with 9 bases lying between them. CDR3 length equals 12 residues. CDR1 and CDR2 from the germline V gene are SEHNR and FQNEAQ (reference sequence).

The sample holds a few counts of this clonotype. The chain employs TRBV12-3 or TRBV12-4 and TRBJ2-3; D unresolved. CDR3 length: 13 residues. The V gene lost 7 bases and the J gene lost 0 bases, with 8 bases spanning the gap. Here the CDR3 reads CASTLGSTDTQYF. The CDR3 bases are TGTGCCAGCACTCTGGGGAGCACAGATACGCAGTATTTT.

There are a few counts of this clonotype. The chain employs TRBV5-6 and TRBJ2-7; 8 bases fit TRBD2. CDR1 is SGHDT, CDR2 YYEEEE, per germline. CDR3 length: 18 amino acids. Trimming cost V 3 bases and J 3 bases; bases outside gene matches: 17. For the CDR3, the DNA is TGTGCCAGCAGCTCGGCGGGGACTCCGGGACTAGAAATCTACGAGCAGTACTTC. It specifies CASSSAGTPGLEIYEQYF.

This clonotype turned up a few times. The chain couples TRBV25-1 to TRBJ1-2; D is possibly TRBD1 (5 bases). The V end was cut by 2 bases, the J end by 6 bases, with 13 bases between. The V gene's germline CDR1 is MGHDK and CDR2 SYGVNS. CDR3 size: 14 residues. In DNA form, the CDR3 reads TGTGCCAGCAGTGAAACCCCCGGGACCCATGGCTACACCTTC. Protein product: CASSETPGTHGYTF.

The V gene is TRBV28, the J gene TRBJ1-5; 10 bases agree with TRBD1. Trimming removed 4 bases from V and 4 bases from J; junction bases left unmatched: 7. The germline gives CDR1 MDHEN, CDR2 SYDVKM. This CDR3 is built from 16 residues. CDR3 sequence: CASSSDGQGGNQPQHF. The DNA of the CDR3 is TGTGCCAGCAGTTCGGATGGACAGGGGGGGAATCAGCCCCAGCATTTT.

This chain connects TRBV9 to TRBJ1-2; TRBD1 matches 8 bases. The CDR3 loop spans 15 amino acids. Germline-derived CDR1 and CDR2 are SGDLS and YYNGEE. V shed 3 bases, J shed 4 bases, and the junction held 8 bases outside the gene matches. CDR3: CASSEGTGGGYGYTF. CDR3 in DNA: TGTGCCAGCAGCGAGGGAACAGGGGGTGGCTATGGCTACACCTTC. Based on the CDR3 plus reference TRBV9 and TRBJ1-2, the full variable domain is DSGVTQTPKHLITATGQRVTLRCSPRSGDLSVYWYQQSLDQGLQFLIQYYNGEERAKGNILERFSAQQFPDLHSELNLSSLELGDSALYFCASSEGTGGGYGYTFGSGTRLTVV.

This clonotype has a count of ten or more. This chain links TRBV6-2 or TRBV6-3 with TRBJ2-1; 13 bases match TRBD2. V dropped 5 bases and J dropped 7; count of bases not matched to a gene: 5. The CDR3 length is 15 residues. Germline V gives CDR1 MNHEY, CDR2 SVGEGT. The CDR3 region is CASSPWTSGGNEQFF. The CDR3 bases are TGTGCCAGCAGTCCATGGACTAGCGGGGGTAATGAGCAGTTCTTC.

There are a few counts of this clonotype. The CDR3 DNA is TGTGCCAGCAGCTCCCTAATGGGACAGGGGGTTGAAAAACTGTTTTTT. This gives the protein CASSSLMGQGVEKLFF. The V and J genes are TRBV11-2 and TRBJ1-4; 11 positions agree with TRBD1. The CDR3 runs to 16 residues. CDR1 and CDR2 (germline): SGHAT, FQNNGV. Losses at the gene ends were 4 bases for V and 7 bases for J; bases not matched to a gene: 8.

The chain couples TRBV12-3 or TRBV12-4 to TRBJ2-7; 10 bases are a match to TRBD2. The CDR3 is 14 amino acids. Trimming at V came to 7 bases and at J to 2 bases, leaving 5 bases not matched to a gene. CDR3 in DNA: TGTGCCAGCAAAGGGACTAGCGAGACCTACGAGCAGTACTTC. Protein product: CASKGTSETYEQYF.

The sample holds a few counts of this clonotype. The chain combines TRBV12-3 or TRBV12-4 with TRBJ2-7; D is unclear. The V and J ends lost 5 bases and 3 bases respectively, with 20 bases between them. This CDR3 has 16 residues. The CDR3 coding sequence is TGTGCCAGCAGTCCCACGACCGGAACTAACTTCTACGAGCAGTACTTC. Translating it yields CASSPTTGTNFYEQYF.

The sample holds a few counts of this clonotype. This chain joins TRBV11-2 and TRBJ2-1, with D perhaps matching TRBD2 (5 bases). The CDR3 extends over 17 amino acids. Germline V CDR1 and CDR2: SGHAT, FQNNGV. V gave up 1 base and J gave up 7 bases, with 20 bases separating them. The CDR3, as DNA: TGTGCCAGCAGCTTAGTAATCGCGAAGGGAGCATGGAATGAGCAGTTCTTC. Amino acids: CASSLVIAKGAWNEQFF. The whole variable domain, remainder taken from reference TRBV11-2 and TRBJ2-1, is EAGVAQSPRYKIIEKRQSVAFWCNPISGHATLYWYQQILGQGPKLLIQFQNNGVVDDSQLPKDRFSAERLKGVDSTLKIQPAKLEDSAVYLCASSLVIAKGAWNEQFFGPGTRLTVL.